The T cell receptor beta chain described here comes from a study of blood T cell repertoires in COVID-19. Overall study: Acute and convalescent COVID-19 specimens originated in the United States, Italy and Spain. The analysed material was cDNA or gDNA that came from T cells, B-cell-depleted T cells, or PBMCs.

V gave up 1 base and J gave up 1 base, with 7 bases separating them. This CDR3 spans 14 amino acids. From germline, CDR1 is LGHNA and CDR2 YNFKEQ. In the source study's methods: Nucleated cell number was recorded as an estimate derived from reference gene primer amplification. Produced via immunoSEQ multiplex PCR; TCRdb's table is partial and in-frame only. V and J calls and clone size are copied from that table; D and trimming were computed from the DNA. The table records under 250,000 clones, over 75% of them present only once. The specimen sequenced was peripheral blood. The V and J genes are TRBV4-2 and TRBJ1-2, with D possibly TRBD1 on 5 matching bases. The receptor's source is a woman in her thirties or forties with acute or convalescent COVID-19. The CDR3 protein is CASSQAGRNYGYTF. Here the CDR3 DNA reads TGTGCCAGCAGCCAAGCAGGGCGTAACTATGGCTACACCTTC.